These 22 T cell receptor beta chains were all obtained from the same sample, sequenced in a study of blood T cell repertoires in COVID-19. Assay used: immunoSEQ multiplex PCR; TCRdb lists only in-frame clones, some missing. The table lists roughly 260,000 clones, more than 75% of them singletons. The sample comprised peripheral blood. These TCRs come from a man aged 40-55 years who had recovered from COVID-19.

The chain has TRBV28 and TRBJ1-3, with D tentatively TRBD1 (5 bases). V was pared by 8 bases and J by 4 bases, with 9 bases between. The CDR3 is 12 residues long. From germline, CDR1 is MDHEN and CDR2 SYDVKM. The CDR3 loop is CASQGSGNTIYF. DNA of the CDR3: TGTGCCAGCCAGGGATCCGGAAACACCATATATTTT.

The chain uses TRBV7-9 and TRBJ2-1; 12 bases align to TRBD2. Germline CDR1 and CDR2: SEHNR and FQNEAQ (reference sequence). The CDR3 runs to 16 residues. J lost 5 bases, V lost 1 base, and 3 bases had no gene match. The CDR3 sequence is CASSLVLAGGDNEQFF. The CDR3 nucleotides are TGTGCCAGCAGCTTAGTCCTAGCGGGGGGGGACAATGAGCAGTTCTTC.

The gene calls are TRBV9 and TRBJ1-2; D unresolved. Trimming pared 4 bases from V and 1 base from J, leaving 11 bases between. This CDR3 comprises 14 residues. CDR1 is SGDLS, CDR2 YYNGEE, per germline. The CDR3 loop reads CASSSLTGNYGYTF. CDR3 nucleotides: TGTGCCAGCAGCTCCCTAACGGGTAACTATGGCTACACCTTC.

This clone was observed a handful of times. Here the CDR3 reads CASSWGVAGAYEQYF. In nucleotides, the CDR3 is TGTGCCAGCAGCTGGGGGGTAGCGGGAGCCTACGAGCAGTACTTC. The gene calls are TRBV5-6 and TRBJ2-7; 9 bases are a match to TRBD2. The CDR3 extends over 15 amino acids. V lost 3 bases and J lost 2; bases outside the gene matches: 6. Per germline, CDR1 SGHDT and CDR2 YYEEEE.

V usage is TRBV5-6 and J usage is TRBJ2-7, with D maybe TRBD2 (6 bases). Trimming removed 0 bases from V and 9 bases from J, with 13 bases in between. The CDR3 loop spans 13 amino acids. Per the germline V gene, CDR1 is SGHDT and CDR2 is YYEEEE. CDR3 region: CASSLGGGKGQYF. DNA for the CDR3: TGTGCCAGCAGCTTGGGAGGCGGGAAAGGGCAGTACTTC.

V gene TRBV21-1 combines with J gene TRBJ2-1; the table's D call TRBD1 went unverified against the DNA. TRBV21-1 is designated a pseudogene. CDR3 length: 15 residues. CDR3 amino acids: CASSNHSGGGNEQFF. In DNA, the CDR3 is TGTGCCAGCAGCAACCATTCAGGGGGTGGCAATGAGCAGTTCTTC.

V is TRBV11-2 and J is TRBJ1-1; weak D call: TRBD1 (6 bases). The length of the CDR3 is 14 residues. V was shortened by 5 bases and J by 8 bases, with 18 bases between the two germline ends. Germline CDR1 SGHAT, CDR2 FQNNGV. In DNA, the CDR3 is TGTGCCAGCAGCCTGCGCAACAGGGTCGGGGAAGCTTTCTTT. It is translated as CASSLRNRVGEAFF.

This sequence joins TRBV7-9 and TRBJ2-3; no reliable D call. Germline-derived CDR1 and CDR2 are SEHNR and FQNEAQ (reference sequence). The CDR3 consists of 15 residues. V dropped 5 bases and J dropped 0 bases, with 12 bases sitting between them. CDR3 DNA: TGTGCCAGCAGCGTCCGAGACTCCAGCACAGATACGCAGTATTTT. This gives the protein CASSVRDSSTDTQYF.

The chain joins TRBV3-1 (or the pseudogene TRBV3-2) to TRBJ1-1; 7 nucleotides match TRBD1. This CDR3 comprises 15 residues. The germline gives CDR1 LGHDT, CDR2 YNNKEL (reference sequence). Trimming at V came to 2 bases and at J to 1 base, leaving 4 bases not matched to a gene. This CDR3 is CASSQRQGANTEAFF. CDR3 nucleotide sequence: TGTGCCAGCAGCCAACGACAGGGAGCGAACACTGAAGCTTTCTTT.

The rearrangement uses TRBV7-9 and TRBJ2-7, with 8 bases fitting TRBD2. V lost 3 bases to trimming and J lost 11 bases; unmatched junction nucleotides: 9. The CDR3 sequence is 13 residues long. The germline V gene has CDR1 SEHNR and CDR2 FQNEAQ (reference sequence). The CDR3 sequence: CASSFEGTGGEYF. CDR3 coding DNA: TGTGCCAGCAGCTTCGAGGGGACCGGGGGGGAGTACTTC. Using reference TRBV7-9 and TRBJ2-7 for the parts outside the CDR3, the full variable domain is DTGVSQNPRHKITKRGQNVTFRCDPISEHNRLYWYRQTLGQGPEFLTYFQNEAQLEKSRLLSDRFSAERPKGSFSTLEIQRTEQGDSAMYLCASSFEGTGGEYFGPGTRLTVT.

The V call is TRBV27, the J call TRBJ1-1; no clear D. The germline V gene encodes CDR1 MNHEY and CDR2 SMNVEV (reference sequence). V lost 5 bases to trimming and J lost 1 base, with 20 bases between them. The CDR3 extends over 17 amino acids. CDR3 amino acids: CASSLSRHTLKNTEAFF. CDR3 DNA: TGTGCCAGCAGTCTCAGCAGACACACCCTAAAGAACACTGAAGCTTTCTTT.

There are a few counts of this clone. The DNA for the CDR3 is TGTGCCAGCAGCTTAATTACGGCGGGTGAGCAGTTCTTC. Amino acid sequence: CASSLITAGEQFF. V is TRBV7-3 and J is TRBJ2-1; D is perhaps TRBD2 (5 bases). This CDR3 has 13 residues. CDR1 is SGHTA, CDR2 FQGTGA, per germline. Trimming stripped 1 base from V and 9 bases from J, with 10 bases between.

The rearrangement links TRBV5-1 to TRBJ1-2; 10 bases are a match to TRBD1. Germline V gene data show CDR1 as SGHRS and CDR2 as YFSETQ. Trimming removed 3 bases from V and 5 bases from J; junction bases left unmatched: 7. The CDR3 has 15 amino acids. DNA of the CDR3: TGCGCCAGCAGCTCCGGGACAGGGGCAGGGTATGGCTACACCTTC. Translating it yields CASSSGTGAGYGYTF. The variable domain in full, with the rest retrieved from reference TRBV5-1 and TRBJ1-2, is KAGVTQTPRYLIKTRGQQVTLSCSPISGHRSVSWYQQTPGQGLQFLFEYFSETQRNKGNFPGRFSGRQFSNSRSEMNVSTLELGDSALYLCASSSGTGAGYGYTFGSGTRLTVV.

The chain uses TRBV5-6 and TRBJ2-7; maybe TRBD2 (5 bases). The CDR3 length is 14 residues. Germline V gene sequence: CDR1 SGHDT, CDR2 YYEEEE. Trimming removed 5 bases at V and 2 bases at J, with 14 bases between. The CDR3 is CASRPLRAPYEQYF. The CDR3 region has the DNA TGTGCCAGCAGGCCCTTGCGGGCCCCCTACGAGCAGTACTTC.

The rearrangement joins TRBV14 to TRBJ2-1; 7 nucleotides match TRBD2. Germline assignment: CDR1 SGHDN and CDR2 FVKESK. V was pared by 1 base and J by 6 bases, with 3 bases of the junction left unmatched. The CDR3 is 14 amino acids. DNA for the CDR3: TGTGCCAGCAGCCAAGGCGGGAGACCCAATGAGCAGTTCTTC. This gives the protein CASSQGGRPNEQFF.

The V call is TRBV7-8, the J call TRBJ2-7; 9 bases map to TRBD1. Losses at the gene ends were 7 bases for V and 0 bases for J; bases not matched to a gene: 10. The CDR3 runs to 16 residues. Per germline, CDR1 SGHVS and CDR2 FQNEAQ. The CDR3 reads CASIPAGDRVSYEQYF. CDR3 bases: TGTGCCAGCATCCCGGCGGGGGACAGGGTCTCCTACGAGCAGTACTTC. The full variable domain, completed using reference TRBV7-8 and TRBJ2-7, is GAGVSQSPRYKVAKRGQDVALRCDPISGHVSLFWYQQALGQGPEFLTYFQNEAQLDKSGLPSDRFFAERPEGSVSTLKIQRTQQEDSAVYLCASIPAGDRVSYEQYFGPGTRLTVT.

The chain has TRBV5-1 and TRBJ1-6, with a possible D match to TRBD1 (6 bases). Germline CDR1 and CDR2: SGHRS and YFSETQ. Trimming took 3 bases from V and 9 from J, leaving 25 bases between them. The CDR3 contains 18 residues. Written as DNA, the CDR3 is TGCGCCAGCAGCTGGGACCCCCCAGGGGATTCTAGTTTTTCACCCCTCCACTTT. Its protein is CASSWDPPGDSSFSPLHF.

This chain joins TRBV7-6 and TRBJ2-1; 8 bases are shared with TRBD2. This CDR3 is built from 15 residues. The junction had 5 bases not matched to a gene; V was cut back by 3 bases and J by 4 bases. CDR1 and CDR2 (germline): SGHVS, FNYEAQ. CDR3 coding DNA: TGTGCCAGCAGCTTGACTAGCGCGTATTACAATGAGCAGTTCTTC. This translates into CASSLTSAYYNEQFF.

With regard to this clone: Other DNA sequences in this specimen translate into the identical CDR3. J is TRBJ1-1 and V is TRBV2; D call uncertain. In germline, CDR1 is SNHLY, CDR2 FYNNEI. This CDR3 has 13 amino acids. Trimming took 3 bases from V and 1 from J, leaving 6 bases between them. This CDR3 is CASSDPRNTEAFF. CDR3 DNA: TGTGCCAGCAGTGACCCCCGGAACACTGAAGCTTTCTTT.

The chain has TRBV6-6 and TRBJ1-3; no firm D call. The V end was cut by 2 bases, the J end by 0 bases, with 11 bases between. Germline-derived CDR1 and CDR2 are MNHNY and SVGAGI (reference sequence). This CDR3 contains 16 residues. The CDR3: CASSYGSEHSGNTIYF. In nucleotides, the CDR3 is TGTGCCAGCAGTTACGGCTCGGAGCACTCTGGAAACACCATATATTTT.

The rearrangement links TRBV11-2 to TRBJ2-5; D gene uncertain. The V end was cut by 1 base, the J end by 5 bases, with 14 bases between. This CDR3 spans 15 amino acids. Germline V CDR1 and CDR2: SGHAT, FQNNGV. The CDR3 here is CASSLGLVSGETQYF. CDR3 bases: TGTGCCAGCAGCTTAGGGTTAGTGTCCGGGGAGACCCAGTACTTC.

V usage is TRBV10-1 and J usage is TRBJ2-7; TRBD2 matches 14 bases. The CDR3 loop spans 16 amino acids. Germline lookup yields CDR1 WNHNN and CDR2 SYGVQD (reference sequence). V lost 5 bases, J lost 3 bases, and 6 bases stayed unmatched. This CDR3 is CASSPGLAGERYEQYF. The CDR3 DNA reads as TGCGCCAGCAGTCCGGGACTAGCGGGGGAACGCTACGAGCAGTACTTC.